The 16 T cell receptor beta chains below all came from one sample that was sequenced in a study of T-cell reconstitution after alpha-beta-depleted transplantation in children. The library targeted TCRbeta and was prepared with unique molecular identifiers. Each CDR3 protein gets one entry after TCRdb re-called the PCR reads with MiXCR. The data contain around 300,000 distinct CDR3 sequences, under 14% of them seen just once; the ten biggest clones take up 23%. The sequenced sample was peripheral blood, obtained 180 days after TCRalphabeta/CD19-depleted stem cell transplant. These receptors were taken from a male patient aged 2 to 9 who had a stem cell transplant for chronic granulomatous disease, so the T cells may come from the graft donor.

The table lists this clonotype with a few counts. The V gene is TRBV2, the J gene TRBJ2-2, with D possibly matching TRBD2 (5 bases). The germline V and J ends were trimmed by 4 bases and 6 bases, with 15 bases remaining between them. Germline V CDR1 and CDR2: SNHLY, FYNNEI. The CDR3 has 15 amino acids. The CDR3 here is CASSVLEGRSGELFF. The CDR3 bases are TGTGCCAGCAGTGTTCTAGAGGGTAGATCCGGGGAGCTGTTTTTT.

On this clonotype itself: Germline is not matched at one junction end, which may reflect a read error. The V gene is TRBV14, the J gene TRBJ2-4; 8 nucleotides line up with TRBD1. This CDR3 has 15 residues. CDR1 is SGHDN and CDR2 is FVKESK in the germline V gene. Here the CDR3 reads CASSQRTGTKSIQYF. CDR3 nucleotides: TGTGCCAGCAGCCAACGGACAGGGACCAAAAGCATTCAGTACTTC. Full variable domain (outside the CDR3, taken from reference TRBV14 and TRBJ2-4): EAGVTQFPSHSVIEKGQTVTLRCDPISGHDNLYWYRRVMGKEIKFLLHFVKESKQDESGMPNNRFLAERTGGTYSTLKVQPAELEDSGVYFCASSQRTGTKSIQYFGAGTRLSVL.

This clonotype occurred many times. The V call is TRBV6-2 or TRBV6-3, the J call TRBJ1-1; D unresolved. The germline V gene has CDR1 MNHEY and CDR2 SVGEGT. The CDR3 totals 12 residues. V was shortened by 6 bases and J by 7 bases, with 12 bases between the two germline ends. Here the CDR3 DNA reads TGTGCCAGCAGGAACGGACCCCTTGAAGCTTTCTTT. Protein product: CASRNGPLEAFF.

Ten or more counts support this clonotype. The J gene is TRBJ2-3, the V gene TRBV20-1, with D possibly being TRBD1 (5 bases). CDR1 and CDR2 from the germline V gene are DFQATT and SNEGSKA (reference sequence). This CDR3 contains 14 residues. V was trimmed by 2 bases and J by 4 bases, leaving 13 bases between them. DNA for the CDR3: TGCAGTGCTAGAAAGGGGCAGGGCCCAGATACGCAGTATTTT. It translates to CSARKGQGPDTQYF.

Of note for this clonotype: A read error is possible here, since a much larger clone lies one base away. The chain recombines TRBV18 with TRBJ2-1, with TRBD2 matching over 9 bases. The CDR3 runs 18 residues. Germline V lookup: CDR1 KGHSH, CDR2 LQKENI. This CDR3 reads CASPPLLAGGLSYNEQFF. Written as DNA, the CDR3 is TGTGCCAGCCCACCACTATTGGCGGGAGGGCTCTCCTACAATGAGCAGTTCTTC.

This clonotype was picked up many times. The chain carries TRBV6-2 or TRBV6-3 and TRBJ2-7; D not certain. This CDR3 spans 15 amino acids. V was pared by 6 bases and J by 0 bases, with 15 bases between. Germline V CDR1 and CDR2: MNHEY, SVGEGT. CDR3 protein: CASRKDGSFSYEQYF. For the CDR3, the DNA is TGTGCCAGCAGGAAGGACGGAAGTTTCTCCTACGAGCAGTACTTC.

This clonotype was counted at least ten times. The chain recombines TRBV15 with TRBJ2-5, with D possibly being TRBD1 (5 bases). CDR3 length: 12 amino acids. The V end was cut by 1 base, the J end by 8 bases, with 8 bases between. CDR1 and CDR2 from the germline V gene are LNHNV and YYDKDF (reference sequence). The CDR3 region has the DNA TGTGCCACCAGCAGAGCAGGGCGAACCCAGTACTTC. Its protein product is CATSRAGRTQYF.

V and J are TRBV2 and TRBJ2-2; 10 nucleotides line up with TRBD1. CDR3 length: 15 amino acids. Germline loops: CDR1 SNHLY, CDR2 FYNNEI. V shed 6 bases, J shed 5 bases, and the junction held 6 bases outside the gene matches. CDR3 coding DNA: TGTGCCAGCAGCCCACGGACAGGGGGGACCGGGGAGCTGTTTTTT. It specifies CASSPRTGGTGELFF.

This clonotype was seen repeatedly, ten times or more. The J gene is TRBJ2-3, the V gene TRBV3-1; a weak D match, TRBD2 (6 bases). This CDR3 is built from 15 residues. Looked up from germline, CDR1 is LGHDT and CDR2 is YNNKEL (reference sequence). V dropped 4 bases and J dropped 6 bases, with 17 bases sitting between them. The CDR3 DNA reads as TGTGCCAGCAGCCGCTGGACTAAAGGAGGGGATACGCAGTATTTT. This encodes CASSRWTKGGDTQYF.

In this sample, this clonotype turned up many times. The J gene is TRBJ2-7, the V gene TRBV10-2; 13 bases align to TRBD2. Germline-derived CDR1 and CDR2 are WSHSY and SAAADI. V lost 4 bases and J lost 6; bases outside the gene matches: 0. The CDR3 extends over 13 amino acids. CDR3 coding DNA: TGCGCCAGCAGTGGGACTAGCGGGAGCGAGCAGTACTTC. Translation: CASSGTSGSEQYF.

This chain links TRBV15 with TRBJ2-1, with no clear D. The CDR3 contains 16 residues. Germline V CDR1 and CDR2: LNHNV, YYDKDF (reference sequence). V was pared by 0 bases and J by 1 base, with 10 bases between. CDR3 sequence reads: CATSREPGPSYNEQFF. CDR3 nucleotides: TGTGCCACCAGCAGAGAACCCGGGCCGTCCTACAATGAGCAGTTCTTC.

The table lists this clonotype with many counts. This rearrangement joins TRBV15 to TRBJ2-5; 13 bases match TRBD2. V was pared by 3 bases and J by 1 base, with 5 bases of the junction left unmatched. The germline V gene encodes CDR1 LNHNV and CDR2 YYDKDF (reference sequence). The CDR3 runs 17 residues. CDR3 sequence: CATSRGLAGFRQETQYF. Written as DNA, the CDR3 is TGTGCCACCAGCAGGGGACTAGCGGGATTCCGCCAAGAGACCCAGTACTTC.

There are many counts of this clonotype. The chain joins TRBV20-1 to TRBJ2-5; no reliable D call. Trimming removed 3 bases from V and 1 base from J, with 9 bases in between. The CDR3 runs 13 residues. The germline CDR1 and CDR2 sequences are DFQATT and SNEGSKA (reference sequence). In nucleotides, the CDR3 is TGCAGTGCTAGTTACGGCGCCCAAGAGACCCAGTACTTC. Translated: CSASYGAQETQYF.

This clonotype came up many times. This chain joins TRBV20-1 and TRBJ1-5, with a weak D call TRBD1 (6 bases). The germline V gene encodes CDR1 DFQATT and CDR2 SNEGSKA (reference sequence). CDR3 size: 16 residues. The V gene lost 2 bases and the J gene lost 4 bases, with 18 bases spanning the gap. CDR3 loop: CSARSLTGIRNQPQHF. DNA of the CDR3: TGCAGTGCTAGATCCTTAACAGGGATTAGGAATCAGCCCCAGCATTTT.

Regarding this clonotype: Given a much more abundant clone one base away, this may be a read error. V gene TRBV5-1 combines with J gene TRBJ2-1; TRBD2 agrees at 10 bases. Looked up from germline, CDR1 is SGHRS and CDR2 is YFSETQ. The CDR3 loop spans 15 amino acids. CDR3: CASSLNLAGVGEQIF. The CDR3 DNA follows: TGCGCCAGCAGCTTGAACCTAGCGGGAGTTGGTGAGCAGATCTTC.

This clonotype was detected ten times or more. This chain connects TRBV4-2 to TRBJ2-1; D is unresolved. Trimming stripped 0 bases from V and 5 bases from J, with 20 bases between. There are 18 residues in the CDR3. Germline V lookup: CDR1 LGHNA, CDR2 YNFKEQ. The CDR3 coding sequence is TGTGCCAGCAGCCAAGAACTCCAGACCGGTCATATCCACAATGAGCAGTTCTTC. This translates into CASSQELQTGHIHNEQFF.